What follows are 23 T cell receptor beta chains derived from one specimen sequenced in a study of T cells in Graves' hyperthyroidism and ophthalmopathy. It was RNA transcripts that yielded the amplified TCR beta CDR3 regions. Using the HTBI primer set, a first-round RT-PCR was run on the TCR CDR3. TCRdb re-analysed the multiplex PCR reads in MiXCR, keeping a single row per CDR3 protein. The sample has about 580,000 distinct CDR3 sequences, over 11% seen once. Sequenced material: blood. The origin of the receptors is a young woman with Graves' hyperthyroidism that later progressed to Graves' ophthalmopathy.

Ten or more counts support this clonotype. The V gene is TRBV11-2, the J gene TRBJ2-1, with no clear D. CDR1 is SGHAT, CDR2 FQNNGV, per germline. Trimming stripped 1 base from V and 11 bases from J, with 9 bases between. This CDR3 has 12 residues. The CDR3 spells CASSLGAGQQFF. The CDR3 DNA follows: TGTGCCAGCAGCTTAGGAGCTGGCCAGCAGTTCTTC.

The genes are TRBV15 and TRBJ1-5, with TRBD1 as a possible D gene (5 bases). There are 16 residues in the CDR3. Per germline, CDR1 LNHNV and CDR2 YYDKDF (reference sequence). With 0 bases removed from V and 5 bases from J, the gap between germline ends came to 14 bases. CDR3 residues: CATSRDKAGTHQPQHF. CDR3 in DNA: TGTGCCACCAGCAGAGATAAGGCAGGGACGCATCAGCCCCAGCATTTT. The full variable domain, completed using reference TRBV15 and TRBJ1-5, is DAMVIQNPRYQVTQFGKPVTLSCSQTLNHNVMYWYQQKSSQAPKLLFHYYDKDFNNEADTPDNFQSRRPNTSFCFLDIRSPGLGDTAMYLCATSRDKAGTHQPQHFGDGTRLSIL.

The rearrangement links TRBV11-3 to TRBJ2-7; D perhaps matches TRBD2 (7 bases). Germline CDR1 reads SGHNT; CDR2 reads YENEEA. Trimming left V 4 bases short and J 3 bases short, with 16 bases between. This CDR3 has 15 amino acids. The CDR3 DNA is TGTGCCAGCAGCTCCCAAGGGGGGGAGCTCTACGAGCAGTACTTC. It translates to CASSSQGGELYEQYF. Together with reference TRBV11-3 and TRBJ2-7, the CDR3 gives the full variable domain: EAGVVQSPRYKIIEKKQPVAFWCNPISGHNTLYWYLQNLGQGPELLIRYENEEAVDDSQLPKDRFSAERLKGVDSTLKIQPAELGDSAVYLCASSSQGGELYEQYFGPGTRLTVT.

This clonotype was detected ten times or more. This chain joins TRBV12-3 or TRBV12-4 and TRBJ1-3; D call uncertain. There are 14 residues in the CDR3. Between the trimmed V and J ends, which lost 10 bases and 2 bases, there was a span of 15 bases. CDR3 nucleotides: TGTGCCATCGATTACGGCGGCCCTGGAAACACCATATATTTT. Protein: CAIDYGGPGNTIYF.

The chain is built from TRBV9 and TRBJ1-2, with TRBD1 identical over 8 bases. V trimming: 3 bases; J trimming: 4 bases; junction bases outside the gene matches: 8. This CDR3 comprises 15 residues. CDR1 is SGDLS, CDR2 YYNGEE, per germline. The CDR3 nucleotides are TGTGCCAGCAGCGCCAGGCAGGGGGCCGGCTATGGCTACACCTTC. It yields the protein CASSARQGAGYGYTF.

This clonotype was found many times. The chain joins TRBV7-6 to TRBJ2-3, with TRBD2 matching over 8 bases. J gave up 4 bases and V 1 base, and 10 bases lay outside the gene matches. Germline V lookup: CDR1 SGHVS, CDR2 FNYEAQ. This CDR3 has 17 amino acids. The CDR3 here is CASSLVGAGGGSDTQYF. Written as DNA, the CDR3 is TGTGCCAGCAGCTTAGTAGGGGCGGGAGGAGGGTCAGATACGCAGTATTTT.

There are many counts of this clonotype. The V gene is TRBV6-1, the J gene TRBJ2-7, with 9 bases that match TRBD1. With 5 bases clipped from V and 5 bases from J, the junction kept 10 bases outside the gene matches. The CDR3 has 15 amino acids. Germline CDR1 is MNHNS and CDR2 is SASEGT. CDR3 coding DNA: TGTGCCAGCAGTTTCCCCGGGACAGGGCGGGACGAGCAGTACTTC. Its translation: CASSFPGTGRDEQYF.

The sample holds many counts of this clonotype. CDR3 protein: CAISERREGGEQYF. Here the CDR3 DNA reads TGTGCCATCAGTGAACGGAGGGAAGGGGGCGAGCAGTACTTC. This chain links TRBV10-3 with TRBJ2-7, with D tentatively TRBD1 or TRBD2 (6 bases each). Germline values: CDR1 ENHRY, CDR2 SYGVKD. This CDR3 has 14 residues. V was trimmed by 3 bases and J by 6 bases, leaving 15 bases between them.

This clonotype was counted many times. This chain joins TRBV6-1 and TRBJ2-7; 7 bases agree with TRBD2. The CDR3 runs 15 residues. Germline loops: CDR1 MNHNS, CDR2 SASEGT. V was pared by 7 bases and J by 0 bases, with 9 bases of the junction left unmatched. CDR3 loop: CASNPTSVSSYEQYF. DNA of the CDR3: TGTGCCAGCAACCCTACTAGCGTTAGCTCCTACGAGCAGTACTTC.

The CDR3 nucleotides are TGCGCCAGCAGCCCGCAGGTAGCTTGGGAGACCCAGTACTTC. Its translation is CASSPQVAWETQYF. The chain links TRBV5-1 to TRBJ2-5; D gene uncertain. The CDR3 sequence is 14 residues long. V was trimmed by 4 bases and J by 5 bases, leaving 15 bases between them. CDR1 and CDR2 from the germline V gene are SGHRS and YFSETQ.

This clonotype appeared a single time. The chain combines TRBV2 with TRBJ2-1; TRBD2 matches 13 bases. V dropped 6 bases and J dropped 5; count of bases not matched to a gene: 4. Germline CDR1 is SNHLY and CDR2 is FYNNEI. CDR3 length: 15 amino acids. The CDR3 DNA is TGTGCCAGCAGCGGACTAGCGGGAGTTAACAATGAGCAGTTCTTC. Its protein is CASSGLAGVNNEQFF.

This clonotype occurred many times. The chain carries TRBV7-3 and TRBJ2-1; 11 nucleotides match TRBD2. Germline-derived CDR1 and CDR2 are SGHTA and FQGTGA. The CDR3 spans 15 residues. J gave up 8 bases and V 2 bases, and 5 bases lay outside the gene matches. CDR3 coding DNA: TGTGCCAGCAGCTTAGGGACTAGCGGCAGGGATGAGCAGTTCTTC. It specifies CASSLGTSGRDEQFF. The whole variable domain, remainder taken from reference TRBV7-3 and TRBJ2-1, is GAGVSQTPSNKVTEKGKYVELRCDPISGHTALYWYRQSLGQGPEFLIYFQGTGAADDSGLPNDRFFAVRPEGSVSTLKIQRTERGDSAVYLCASSLGTSGRDEQFFGPGTRLTVL.

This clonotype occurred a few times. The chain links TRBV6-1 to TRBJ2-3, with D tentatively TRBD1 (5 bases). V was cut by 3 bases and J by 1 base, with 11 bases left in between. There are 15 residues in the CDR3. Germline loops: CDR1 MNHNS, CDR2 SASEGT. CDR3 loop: CASSDTTGRTDTQYF. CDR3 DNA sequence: TGTGCCAGCAGTGACACCACAGGCCGCACAGATACGCAGTATTTT.

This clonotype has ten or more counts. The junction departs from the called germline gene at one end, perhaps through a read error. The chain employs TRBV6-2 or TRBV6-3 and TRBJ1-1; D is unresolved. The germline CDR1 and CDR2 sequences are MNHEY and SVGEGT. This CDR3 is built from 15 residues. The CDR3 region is CASSYLAPGNTEAFF. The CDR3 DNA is TGTGCCAGCAGCTACTTGGCCCCAGGGAACACTGAAGCTTTCTTT.

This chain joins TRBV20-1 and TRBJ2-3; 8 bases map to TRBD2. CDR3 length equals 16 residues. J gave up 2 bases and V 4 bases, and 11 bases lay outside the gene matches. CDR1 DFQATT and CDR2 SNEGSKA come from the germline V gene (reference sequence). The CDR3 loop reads CSATYGRAGPTDTQYF. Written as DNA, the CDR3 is TGCAGTGCTACCTACGGGAGGGCCGGTCCCACAGATACGCAGTATTTT.

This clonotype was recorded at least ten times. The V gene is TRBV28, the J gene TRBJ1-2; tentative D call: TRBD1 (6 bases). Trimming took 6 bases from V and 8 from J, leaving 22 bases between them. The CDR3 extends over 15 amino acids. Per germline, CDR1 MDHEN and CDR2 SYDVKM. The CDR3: CASRPDNGQLYGYTF. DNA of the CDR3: TGTGCCAGCAGACCCGACAATGGACAGCTGTACGGCTACACCTTC.

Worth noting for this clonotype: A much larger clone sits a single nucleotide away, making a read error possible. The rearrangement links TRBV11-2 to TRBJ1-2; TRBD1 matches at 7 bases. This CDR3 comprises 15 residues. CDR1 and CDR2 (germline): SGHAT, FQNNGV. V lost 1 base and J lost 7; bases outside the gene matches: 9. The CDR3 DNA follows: TGTGCCAGCAGCTTAGTATACGGGGACAGCTGTGGCTACACCTTC. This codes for CASSLVYGDSCGYTF.

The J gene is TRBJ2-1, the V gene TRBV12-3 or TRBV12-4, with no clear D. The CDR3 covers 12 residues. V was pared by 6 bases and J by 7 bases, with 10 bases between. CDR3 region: CASSSPHNEQFF. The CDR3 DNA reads TGTGCCAGCAGCAGTCCCCATAATGAGCAGTTCTTC.

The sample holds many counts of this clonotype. This CDR3 is CSAVGDRGRGYEQYF. The CDR3 DNA is TGCAGTGCCGTAGGAGACAGGGGGCGAGGTTACGAGCAGTACTTC. The gene calls are TRBV20-1 and TRBJ2-7; 10 bases fit TRBD1. Germline CDR1 DFQATT, CDR2 SNEGSKA (reference sequence). CDR3 length: 15 residues. V shed 6 bases, J shed 4 bases, and the junction held 12 bases outside the gene matches.

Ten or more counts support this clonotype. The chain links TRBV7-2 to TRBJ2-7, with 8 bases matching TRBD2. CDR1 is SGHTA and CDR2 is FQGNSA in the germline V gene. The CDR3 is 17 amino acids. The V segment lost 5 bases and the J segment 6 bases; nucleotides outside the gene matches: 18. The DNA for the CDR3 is TGTGCCAGCAGCCGCGGAAATAGCGGGACTCGTCCGGGCGAGCAGTACTTC. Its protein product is CASSRGNSGTRPGEQYF.

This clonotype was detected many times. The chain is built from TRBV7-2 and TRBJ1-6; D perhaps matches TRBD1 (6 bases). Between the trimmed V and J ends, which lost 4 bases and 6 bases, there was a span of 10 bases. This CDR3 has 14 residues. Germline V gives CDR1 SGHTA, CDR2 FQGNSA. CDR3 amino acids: CASSSTGLNSPLHF. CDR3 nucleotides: TGTGCCAGCAGCTCGACAGGCCTTAATTCACCCCTCCACTTT.

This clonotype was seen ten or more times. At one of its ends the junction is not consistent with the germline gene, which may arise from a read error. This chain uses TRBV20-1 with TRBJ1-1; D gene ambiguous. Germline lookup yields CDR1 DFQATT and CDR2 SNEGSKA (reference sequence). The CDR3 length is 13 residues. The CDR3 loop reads CSARGQFNTEAFF. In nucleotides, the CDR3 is TGCAGTGCCAGAGGGCAATTTAACACTGAAGCTTTCTTT.

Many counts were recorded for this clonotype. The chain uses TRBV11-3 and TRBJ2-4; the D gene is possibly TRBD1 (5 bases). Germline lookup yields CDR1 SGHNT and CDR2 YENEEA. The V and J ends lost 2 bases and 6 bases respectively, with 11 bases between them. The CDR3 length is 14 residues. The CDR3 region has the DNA TGTGCCAGCAGCTTAAGAGCAGGGCCAAACATTCAGTACTTC. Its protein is CASSLRAGPNIQYF.